This TCR beta chain was recorded in a study of identical twins. General observations from the study: Within cord blood, abundant beta clonotypes carried fewer insertions, but memory repertoires showed no such trend.

CDR3 length: 16 amino acids. V dropped 2 bases and J dropped 7 bases, with 22 bases sitting between them. CDR1 is SGHRS and CDR2 is YFSETQ in the germline V gene. TCRdb reprocessed the 5' RACE reads with MiXCR, giving one entry per CDR3 protein. This sample has nearly 900,000 distinct CDR3 sequences, with approximately 13% found just once. Concerning this clonotype itself: The target antigen is unknown.

In addition, the sample was reused for a study of yellow fever vaccine responses in identical twins.

The genes are TRBV5-1 and TRBJ2-7; the D gene is possibly TRBD1 (6 bases). The receptor was derived from a woman aged 18-29 years in good health. The specimen was PBMCs. The CDR3 is CASSFLPGAPLNEQYF. The CDR3 coding sequence is TGCGCCAGCAGCTTTCTTCCAGGGGCGCCTTTGAATGAGCAGTACTTC.